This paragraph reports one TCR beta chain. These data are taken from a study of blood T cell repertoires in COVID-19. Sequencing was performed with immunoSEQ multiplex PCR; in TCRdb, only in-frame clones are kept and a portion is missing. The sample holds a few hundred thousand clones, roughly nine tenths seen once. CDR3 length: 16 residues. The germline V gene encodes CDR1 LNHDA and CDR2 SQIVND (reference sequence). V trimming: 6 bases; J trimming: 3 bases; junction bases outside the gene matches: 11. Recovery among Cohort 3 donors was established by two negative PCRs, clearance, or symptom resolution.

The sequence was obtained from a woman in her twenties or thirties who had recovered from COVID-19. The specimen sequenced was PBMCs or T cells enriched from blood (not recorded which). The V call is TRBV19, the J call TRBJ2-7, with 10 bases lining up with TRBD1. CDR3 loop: CASRANRDRGFYEQYF. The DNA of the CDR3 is TGTGCCAGTAGAGCCAACCGGGACAGGGGCTTCTACGAGCAGTACTTC.